A single sample gave rise to the 5 T cell receptor beta chains below, sequenced in a study of T cells in Graves' hyperthyroidism and ophthalmopathy. Amplified TCR beta CDR3 regions came from RNA transcripts. The HTBI set primed first-round TCR CDR3 RT-PCR. MiXCR, applied by TCRdb to the multiplex PCR reads, yields one record per CDR3 protein. Among around 420,000 distinct CDR3 sequences, 12% to 15% were seen once, and the ten largest hold 5% to 6%. Sample: blood. The receptors originated from a woman aged 18 to 35 with Graves' hyperthyroidism.

This clonotype was observed many times. The chain links TRBV6-2 or TRBV6-3 to TRBJ1-1; D not resolved. This CDR3 spans 11 amino acids. The germline gives CDR1 MNHEY, CDR2 SVGEGT. The V gene lost 10 bases and the J gene lost 3 bases, with 9 bases spanning the gap. The CDR3 region has the DNA TGTGCCACCGGGGAGCACACTGAAGCTTTCTTT. The encoded protein is CATGEHTEAFF.

The V call is TRBV29-1, the J call TRBJ2-7; 7 bases align to TRBD1. V shed 6 bases and J 1 base; nucleotides not matched to a gene: 9. This CDR3 region has 14 residues. Germline CDR1 reads SQVTM; CDR2 reads ANQGSEA. The CDR3 spells CSVAGTVSSYEQYF. The CDR3 coding sequence is TGCAGCGTCGCCGGGACAGTGAGTTCCTACGAGCAGTACTTC.

This clonotype was detected ten times or more. This sequence joins TRBV28 and TRBJ2-1; D perhaps matches TRBD2 (5 bases). The CDR3 spans 12 residues. V lost 10 bases and J 9 bases, leaving 16 bases between the germline ends. Germline CDR1 is MDHEN and CDR2 is SYDVKM. CDR3 in DNA: TGTGCCACCTTCCTAGAGGGCTTTGAGCAGTTCTTC. As protein: CATFLEGFEQFF.

The chain uses TRBV28 and TRBJ1-5; 10 bases are a match to TRBD1. This CDR3 has 16 amino acids. V lost 10 bases and J lost 2; bases outside the gene matches: 11. Germline V gives CDR1 MDHEN, CDR2 SYDVKM. The chain's CDR3 is CATIGQGVIGNQPQHF. The CDR3 DNA sequence: TGTGCCACCATCGGACAGGGGGTAATCGGCAATCAGCCCCAGCATTTT. Based on the CDR3 plus reference TRBV28 and TRBJ1-5, the full variable domain is DVKVTQSSRYLVKRTGEKVFLECVQDMDHENMFWYRQDPGLGLRLIYFSYDVKMKEKGDIPEGYSVSREKKERFSLILESASTNQTSMYLCATIGQGVIGNQPQHFGDGTRLSIL.

This clonotype showed up many times. Written as DNA, the CDR3 is TGTGCCAGCTCACCGGGAAGGGGCAATCAGCCCCAGCATTTT. The encoded protein is CASSPGRGNQPQHF. J is TRBJ1-5 and V is TRBV18; no clear D gene. Trimming took off 3 bases at V and 2 bases at J, with 8 bases between the two ends. CDR1 is KGHSH, CDR2 LQKENI, per germline. There are 14 residues in the CDR3.